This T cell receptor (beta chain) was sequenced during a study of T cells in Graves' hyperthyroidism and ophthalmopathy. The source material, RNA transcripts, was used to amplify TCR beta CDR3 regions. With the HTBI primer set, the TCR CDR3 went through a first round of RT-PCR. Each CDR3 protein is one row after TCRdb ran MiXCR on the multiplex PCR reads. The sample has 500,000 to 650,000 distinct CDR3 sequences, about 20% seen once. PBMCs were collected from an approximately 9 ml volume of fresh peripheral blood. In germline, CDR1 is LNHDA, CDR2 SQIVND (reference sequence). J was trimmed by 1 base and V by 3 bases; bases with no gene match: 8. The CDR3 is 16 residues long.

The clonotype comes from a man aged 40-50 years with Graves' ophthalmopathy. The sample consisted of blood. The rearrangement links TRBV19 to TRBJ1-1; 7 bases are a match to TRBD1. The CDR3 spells CASSIVSDRRNTEAFF. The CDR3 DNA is TGTGCCAGTAGTATCGTTTCGGACAGGAGGAACACTGAAGCTTTCTTT.